The 21 T cell receptor beta chains presented below share a single source sample, sequenced in a study of CD8 T cells in ankylosing spondylitis. General observations from the study: Seemingly characteristic of ankylosing spondylitis blood was a TCR beta motif consisting of eight highly homologous variants.

TCRdb re-called the 5' RACE reads through MiXCR, storing one row per CDR3 protein. Of 700,000 to 850,000 distinct CDR3 sequences listed, about 11% are singletons. Antigens of these TCRs are unknown. Sequencing was performed on blood, either unsorted or a sorted T cell fraction (not recorded which). These receptors were taken from a male donor with ankylosing spondylitis.

The chain employs TRBV6-5 and TRBJ2-2; no reliable D call. Germline V gene lookup returns CDR1 MNHEY and CDR2 SVGAGI. This CDR3 region has 11 residues. Trimming left V 3 bases short and J 7 bases short, with 3 bases between. The DNA for the CDR3 is TGTGCCAGCAGTTATTACGGGGAGCTGTTTTTT. Translating gives CASSYYGELFF.

The chain carries TRBV20-1 and TRBJ1-5; possible D gene TRBD1, 6 bases. The CDR3 spans 13 residues. The V end was cut by 4 bases, the J end by 4 bases, with 11 bases between. CDR1 is DFQATT, CDR2 SNEGSKA, per germline (reference sequence). CDR3: CSATGGLNQPQHF. Written as DNA, the CDR3 is TGCAGTGCTACGGGGGGGCTAAATCAGCCCCAGCATTTT.

This clonotype was seen a few times. This chain links TRBV4-3 with TRBJ2-4; D remains unclear. Trimming cost V 1 base and J 9 bases, with 10 bases left between them. Germline CDR1 is LGHNA and CDR2 is YSLEER. CDR3 length: 13 residues. Here the CDR3 DNA reads TGCGCCAGCAGCCAAGGGCGCGGACGCATTCAGTACTTC. It codes for CASSQGRGRIQYF.

About this clonotype: Sequence at one end of the junction differs from germline and may be a read error. V and J are TRBV11-2 and TRBJ2-7; D may be TRBD1 (6 bases). CDR1 SGHAT and CDR2 FQNNGV come from the germline V gene. The CDR3 consists of 15 residues. CDR3 bases: TGTGCCAGCACCTTAGTGACAGGAGCCTCCTACGAGCAGTACTTC. Translating gives CASTLVTGASYEQYF.

V and J are TRBV10-3 and TRBJ1-5; a weak D match, TRBD1 (5 bases). Germline V gives CDR1 ENHRY, CDR2 SYGVKD. Trimming stripped 10 bases from V and 1 base from J, with 20 bases between. This CDR3 spans 16 amino acids. CDR3 loop: CATGTLELGSNQPQHF. The CDR3 DNA is TGTGCCACCGGGACGCTCGAACTGGGGAGCAATCAGCCCCAGCATTTT.

There are a few counts of this clonotype. This sequence joins TRBV20-1 and TRBJ1-1; 7 nucleotides match TRBD1. The CDR3 runs 14 residues. The V and J ends lost 5 bases and 5 bases, in that order; junction bases with no gene match: 11. Germline V gives CDR1 DFQATT, CDR2 SNEGSKA (reference sequence). The CDR3 here is CSAFSGGFGTEAFF. CDR3 DNA sequence: TGCAGTGCTTTCTCAGGGGGATTTGGGACTGAAGCTTTCTTT.

This clonotype was seen a single time. This chain uses TRBV11-1 with TRBJ2-7; the match to TRBD1 covers 7 bases. Germline V CDR1 and CDR2: SGHAT, FQDESV (reference sequence). Losses at the gene ends were 4 bases for V and 0 bases for J; bases not matched to a gene: 6. The CDR3 contains 15 residues. The CDR3 protein is CASSSPGTVSYEQYF. In DNA, the CDR3 is TGTGCCAGCAGCTCCCCCGGGACAGTCTCCTACGAGCAGTACTTC.

The chain uses TRBV11-2 and TRBJ1-4; unclear D gene. Germline loops: CDR1 SGHAT, CDR2 FQNNGV. V lost 2 bases and J 4 bases, leaving 8 bases between the germline ends. There are 14 residues in the CDR3. This CDR3 reads CASSLNTYNEKLFF. As DNA, the CDR3 is TGTGCCAGCAGCTTAAACACGTATAATGAAAAACTGTTTTTT.

This clonotype was detected only a few times. The rearrangement joins TRBV4-3 to TRBJ2-3, with TRBD2 matching over 8 bases. Germline V lookup: CDR1 LGHNA, CDR2 YSLEER. This CDR3 has 14 residues. Trimming at V came to 4 bases and at J to 3 bases, leaving 3 bases not matched to a gene. Here the CDR3 DNA reads TGCGCCAGCAGCCCAGCGGGGGATACAGATACGCAGTATTTT. Its translation: CASSPAGDTDTQYF.

This clonotype was seen a few times. The rearrangement links TRBV10-3 to TRBJ2-1; D gene unclear. The CDR3 contains 15 residues. V was pared by 5 bases and J by 1 base, with 12 bases between. Germline V CDR1 and CDR2: ENHRY, SYGVKD. This chain's CDR3 is CAISSTALSYNEQFF. The CDR3 coding sequence is TGTGCCATCAGTTCCACGGCATTATCCTACAATGAGCAGTTCTTC.

In this sample, this clonotype turned up a few times. The CDR3 nucleotides are TGTGCCAGCAGCCTCCCAGGGGAATCGAATGAGCAGTTCTTC. Translation: CASSLPGESNEQFF. The rearrangement uses TRBV7-3 and TRBJ2-1; D may be TRBD1 (6 bases). Trimming shortened V by 5 bases and J by 7 bases, and 15 bases separated the two germline ends. The CDR3 has 14 residues. The germline gives CDR1 SGHTA, CDR2 FQGTGA.

CDR3 residues: CASSKLAGNYGYTF. CDR3 sequence (DNA): TGTGCCAGCAGTAAACTGGCGGGAAACTATGGCTACACCTTC. The V gene is TRBV2, the J gene TRBJ1-2; D gene unclear. With 5 bases removed from V and 2 bases from J, the gap between germline ends came to 12 bases. CDR1 is SNHLY and CDR2 is FYNNEI in the germline V gene. The CDR3 runs to 14 residues.

J is TRBJ2-7 and V is TRBV5-1; 9 bases match TRBD1. The CDR3 extends over 16 amino acids. V shed 4 bases, J shed 7 bases, and the junction held 15 bases outside the gene matches. Germline V gives CDR1 SGHRS, CDR2 YFSETQ. The CDR3 loop reads CASSTIDRGERREQYF. In DNA, the CDR3 is TGCGCCAGCAGCACAATCGACAGGGGGGAAAGAAGGGAGCAGTACTTC.

This clonotype was detected a few times. This chain joins TRBV10-3 and TRBJ2-5; the D is unclear. This CDR3 contains 15 residues. V lost 3 bases and J 2 bases, leaving 13 bases between the germline ends. Germline V gene sequence: CDR1 ENHRY, CDR2 SYGVKD. CDR3: CAISDFQTEQETQYF. In DNA, the CDR3 is TGTGCCATCAGTGATTTTCAAACAGAACAAGAGACCCAGTACTTC.

This chain connects TRBV20-1 to TRBJ2-2, with D perhaps assigned TRBD1 or TRBD2 (5 bases each). Germline loops: CDR1 DFQATT, CDR2 SNEGSKA (reference sequence). V dropped 1 base and J dropped 10 bases, with 16 bases sitting between them. The CDR3 loop spans 14 amino acids. CDR3 sequence: CSARARPGPEELFF. Here the CDR3 DNA reads TGCAGTGCTAGAGCTCGGCCGGGGCCGGAGGAGCTGTTTTTT.

The J gene is TRBJ2-1, the V gene TRBV27; 9 bases are shared with TRBD2. Germline V gene data show CDR1 as MNHEY and CDR2 as SMNVEV (reference sequence). With V trimmed by 1 base and J by 7 bases, 11 bases remained unmatched. CDR3 size: 17 residues. The CDR3: CASSLFWSAGGGNEQFF. CDR3 nucleotides: TGTGCCAGCAGTTTATTTTGGTCCGCGGGAGGGGGGAATGAGCAGTTCTTC.

This clonotype turned up a few times. The chain uses TRBV30 and TRBJ2-1; 10 positions agree with TRBD2. This CDR3 is built from 15 residues. V dropped 0 bases and J dropped 5; count of bases not matched to a gene: 4. The germline V gene has CDR1 GTSNPN and CDR2 SVGIG (reference sequence). The CDR3 protein is CAWSVGTSENNEQFF. The CDR3 coding sequence is TGTGCCTGGAGTGTAGGGACTAGCGAGAACAATGAGCAGTTCTTC.

The chain combines TRBV7-3 with TRBJ2-3; TRBD2 might be the D (5 bases). CDR3 length: 16 residues. Trimming shortened V by 1 base and J by 0 bases, and 11 bases separated the two germline ends. The germline V gene has CDR1 SGHTA and CDR2 FQGTGA. CDR3 nucleotides: TGTGCCAGCAGCTTAATGGGCGGGCCGAGCACAGATACGCAGTATTTT. Encoded protein: CASSLMGGPSTDTQYF.

This clonotype was detected only a few times. The rearrangement links TRBV6-1 to TRBJ2-5; TRBD2 agrees at 8 bases. The V gene end was trimmed by 5 bases and the J gene end by 3 bases; junction bases not matched to a gene: 8. The CDR3 totals 15 residues. Germline V lookup: CDR1 MNHNS, CDR2 SASEGT. CDR3 region: CASSSLGGVKETQYF. CDR3 in DNA: TGTGCCAGCAGTAGCCTCGGGGGGGTAAAAGAGACCCAGTACTTC.

The chain recombines TRBV5-1 with TRBJ2-5; perhaps TRBD1 as D (6 bases). V was trimmed by 5 bases and J by 0 bases, leaving 11 bases between them. The CDR3 is made up of 14 amino acids. Germline CDR1 SGHRS, CDR2 YFSETQ. The CDR3, as DNA: TGCGCCAGCAGGATACGACAGGACCAAGAGACCCAGTACTTC. It yields the protein CASRIRQDQETQYF.

This clonotype was detected a few times. V is TRBV10-3 and J is TRBJ2-5; 9 nucleotides line up with TRBD2. V was clipped by 3 bases and J by 1 base; unmatched bases: 9. Germline V gene lookup returns CDR1 ENHRY and CDR2 SYGVKD. The CDR3 totals 17 residues. DNA for the CDR3: TGTGCCATCAGTGAATCGGTAGCGGGGGCTTCCCAAGAGACCCAGTACTTC. Its translation is CAISESVAGASQETQYF.